This T cell receptor beta chain was sequenced for a study of blood T cells in healthy people across ages. There were healthy Caucasian individuals from Russia, aged roughly 6 to 95, serving as donors. Trimming pared 3 bases from V and 5 bases from J, leaving 8 bases between. The CDR3 covers 12 residues. A sample-barcoded 5' primer and a J-beta primer mix were used in a second PCR of about 7 to 12 cycles. Each CDR3 protein gets one entry after TCRdb re-called the 5' RACE reads with MiXCR. The repertoire includes 650,000 to 950,000 distinct CDR3 sequences, approximately 48% of them detected once, and about 21% sits in the top ten.

The sample comprised blood. The TCR sequence derives from a man in his sixties in good health. This chain links TRBV12-3 or TRBV12-4 with TRBJ2-7, with no clear D. CDR3 DNA sequence: TGTGCCAGCAGTTTCCTCAAGGACGAGCAGTACTTC. Translated, it gives CASSFLKDEQYF.